This T cell receptor (beta chain) originates from a study of T cells in Graves' hyperthyroidism and ophthalmopathy. Study-wide background: The initial diagnosis was the point when peripheral blood was collected, ahead of any treatment.

This clonotype occurred many times. This CDR3 region has 14 residues. V was trimmed by 3 bases and J by 1 base, leaving 7 bases between them. The germline CDR1 and CDR2 sequences are MNHEY and SVGEGT. Template material for amplifying TCR beta CDR3 regions consisted of RNA transcripts. First-round RT-PCR of the TCR CDR3 relied on the HTBI primer set. TCRdb fed the multiplex PCR reads into MiXCR, producing one record per CDR3 protein. The table records hundreds of thousands of distinct CDR3 sequences, 14% to 15% of them present only once. Clinical symptoms, serum thyroxine and TRAb, thyroid ultrasound and orbital computed tomography together formed the diagnostic basis. The authors obtained PBMCs from over 8 ml of fresh peripheral blood.

Sequences were obtained from blood. This clonotype was obtained from a middle-aged woman with Graves' ophthalmopathy. The chain links TRBV6-2 or TRBV6-3 to TRBJ1-3; the D is unclear. The CDR3 DNA is TGTGCCAGCAGTTATTTTGGGTCTGGAAACACCATATATTTT. Encoded protein: CASSYFGSGNTIYF.